The 32 T cell receptor beta chains presented below share a single source sample, sequenced in a study of blood T cell repertoires in COVID-19. Sequenced by immunoSEQ multiplex PCR; TCRdb stores in-frame clones only, minus some. In the table there are 150,000 to 200,000 clones, around 82% of which are singletons. What was sequenced was PBMCs or T cells enriched from blood (not recorded which). These receptors originate from a woman aged 55 to 70 with acute COVID-19.

The V call is TRBV30, the J call TRBJ1-2, with a possible D match to TRBD1 (6 bases). CDR1 and CDR2 from the germline V gene are GTSNPN and SVGIG (reference sequence). The CDR3 covers 15 residues. Trimming cost V 3 bases and J 4 bases, with 18 bases left between them. CDR3 DNA: TGTGCCTGGAGAGTACCAGGGGTGATTGGCTATGGCTACACCTTC. Amino acid sequence: CAWRVPGVIGYGYTF.

This chain joins TRBV28 and TRBJ1-2; D perhaps matches TRBD1 (6 bases). Trimming shortened V by 8 bases and J by 4 bases, and 20 bases separated the two germline ends. CDR1 is MDHEN, CDR2 SYDVKM, per germline. The CDR3 spans 15 residues. CDR3 nucleotides: TGTGCCAGCTCCTCCGGGACATGGAATCCCTATGGCTACACCTTC. This sequence encodes CASSSGTWNPYGYTF.

The chain employs TRBV11-3 and TRBJ1-1; no definite D call. Germline lookup yields CDR1 SGHNT and CDR2 YENEEA. V was cut by 2 bases and J by 7 bases, with 11 bases left in between. This CDR3 region has 13 residues. This CDR3 is CASSLNLVSEAFF. CDR3 nucleotide sequence: TGTGCCAGCAGCTTAAACTTAGTGAGTGAAGCTTTCTTT.

The chain links TRBV12-2 to TRBJ1-1. TRBV12-2 is tagged as a pseudogene. CDR3 length: 15 residues. The CDR3 region is CASRFFQGRATEAFF. CDR3 DNA: TGTGCAAGTCGCTTCTTTCAGGGGAGGGCGACTGAAGCTTTCTTT.

The chain couples TRBV10-3 to TRBJ2-1; TRBD1 matches at 9 bases. The ends lost 3 bases at V and 4 bases at J; junction bases unmatched: 7. The CDR3 totals 16 residues. Germline V CDR1 and CDR2: ENHRY, SYGVKD. The CDR3 loop reads CAISDLNRGQYNEQFF. The DNA of the CDR3 is TGTGCCATCAGTGACTTGAACAGGGGGCAGTACAATGAGCAGTTCTTC.

V gene TRBV5-1 combines with J gene TRBJ1-6; 8 nucleotides agree with TRBD1. Germline V CDR1 and CDR2: SGHRS, YFSETQ. Trimming cost V 4 bases and J 5 bases; bases outside gene matches: 5. This CDR3 is 15 amino acids long. CDR3 sequence reads: CASSIPGQDNSPLHF. CDR3 sequence (DNA): TGCGCCAGCAGCATACCGGGACAGGATAATTCACCCCTCCACTTT. The complete variable domain, with remaining parts taken from reference TRBV5-1 and TRBJ1-6, reads KAGVTQTPRYLIKTRGQQVTLSCSPISGHRSVSWYQQTPGQGLQFLFEYFSETQRNKGNFPGRFSGRQFSNSRSEMNVSTLELGDSALYLCASSIPGQDNSPLHFGNGTRLTVT.

The chain joins TRBV24-1 to TRBJ1-4; D gene ambiguous. V shed 1 base and J shed 9 bases, with 8 bases lying between them. Germline CDR1 reads KGHDR; CDR2 reads SFDVKD. CDR3 length equals 13 residues. CDR3 amino acids: CATSDFWAKKLFF. The CDR3 nucleotides read TGTGCCACCAGTGATTTCTGGGCTAAAAAACTGTTTTTT.

This clone appeared many times. This sequence joins TRBV7-2 and TRBJ2-3; 7 bases are a match to TRBD1. Germline CDR1 and CDR2: SGHTA and FQGNSA. This CDR3 has 16 amino acids. The J segment lost 7 bases and the V segment lost 1 base, leaving 11 bases of the junction unmatched. The CDR3 spells CASSLVGTEEENTQYF. The CDR3 nucleotides are TGTGCCAGCAGCTTAGTCGGGACAGAAGAGGAGAATACGCAGTATTTT.

This clone was picked up a small number of times. This rearrangement joins TRBV10-3 to TRBJ1-1, with 7 bases lining up with TRBD1. Germline V gives CDR1 ENHRY, CDR2 SYGVKD. This CDR3 has 13 residues. V trimming: 2 bases; J trimming: 7 bases; junction bases outside the gene matches: 4. CDR3 nucleotide sequence: TGTGCCATCAGTGAGCAGGGGGTTGGTGAAGCTTTCTTT. Protein product: CAISEQGVGEAFF.

The rearrangement joins TRBV5-1 to TRBJ1-2; TRBD1 might be the D (5 bases). The ends were cut back, 0 bases at V and 4 bases at J, with 10 bases in the middle. CDR1 is SGHRS, CDR2 YFSETQ, per germline. The CDR3 consists of 14 residues. The CDR3 bases are TGCGCCAGCAGCTTGGGGGCAGGGCCCTATGGCTACACCTTC. Protein product: CASSLGAGPYGYTF. Combining the CDR3 with reference TRBV5-1 and TRBJ1-2 gives the whole variable domain KAGVTQTPRYLIKTRGQQVTLSCSPISGHRSVSWYQQTPGQGLQFLFEYFSETQRNKGNFPGRFSGRQFSNSRSEMNVSTLELGDSALYLCASSLGAGPYGYTFGSGTRLTVV.

Only one count was recorded for this clone. The genes are TRBV7-8 and TRBJ1-2, with 8 bases lining up with TRBD1. Unmatched junction bases numbered 7, after V lost 5 bases and J lost 2 bases. Looked up from germline, CDR1 is SGHVS and CDR2 is FQNEAQ. The CDR3 totals 15 residues. CDR3: CASSRLRQGNYGYTF. DNA of the CDR3: TGTGCCAGCAGCCGGCTTCGACAGGGGAACTATGGCTACACCTTC.

This clone was seen a few times. The J gene is TRBJ2-7, the V gene TRBV9; TRBD2 matches 12 bases. V was pared by 3 bases and J by 7 bases, with 11 bases of the junction left unmatched. CDR3 length: 16 residues. Germline V gene sequence: CDR1 SGDLS, CDR2 YYNGEE. The CDR3 coding sequence is TGTGCCAGCAGCGAGGCTCCGGGACTAGCGGGCTTAGAGCAGTACTTC. Translating gives CASSEAPGLAGLEQYF. Full variable domain (rest looked up from reference TRBV9 and TRBJ2-7): DSGVTQTPKHLITATGQRVTLRCSPRSGDLSVYWYQQSLDQGLQFLIQYYNGEERAKGNILERFSAQQFPDLHSELNLSSLELGDSALYFCASSEAPGLAGLEQYFGPGTRLTVT.

The rearrangement uses TRBV7-9 and TRBJ2-5; 11 nucleotides align to TRBD1. J gave up 4 bases and V 5 bases, and 3 bases lay outside the gene matches. Germline loops: CDR1 SEHNR, CDR2 FQNEAQ (reference sequence). This CDR3 has 14 residues. DNA for the CDR3: TGTGCCAGCAGCCCCGGGACAGGGGGAGAGACCCAGTACTTC. This gives the protein CASSPGTGGETQYF.

In its sample, this clone was seen once. The chain joins TRBV28 to TRBJ1-3; 7 bases align to TRBD1. The CDR3 extends over 14 amino acids. Germline lookup yields CDR1 MDHEN and CDR2 SYDVKM. V lost 10 bases to trimming and J lost 0 bases; unmatched junction nucleotides: 6. The chain's CDR3 is CATWGTDSGNTIYF. Written as DNA, the CDR3 is TGTGCCACATGGGGGACAGACTCTGGAAACACCATATATTTT.

The chain has TRBV19 and TRBJ1-5; TRBD1 matches 7 bases. Germline V gene sequence: CDR1 LNHDA, CDR2 SQIVND (reference sequence). V was pared by 2 bases and J by 2 bases, with 6 bases of the junction left unmatched. The length of the CDR3 is 16 residues. The CDR3 DNA sequence: TGTGCCAGTAGTATAATAAGGGACAGCGGCAATCAGCCCCAGCATTTT. This gives the protein CASSIIRDSGNQPQHF.

This clone was counted a single time. DNA of the CDR3: TGCAGCGTTGAAGTGACAGGGTGGAACACTGAAGCTTTCTTT. Encoded protein: CSVEVTGWNTEAFF. V usage is TRBV29-1 and J usage is TRBJ1-1; 7 bases fit TRBD1. Germline loops: CDR1 SQVTM, CDR2 ANQGSEA. V dropped 1 base and J dropped 1; count of bases not matched to a gene: 3. The CDR3 sequence is 14 residues long.

This clone was seen once. V is TRBV3-1 (or the pseudogene TRBV3-2) and J is TRBJ1-6, with 9 nucleotides matching TRBD1. The germline gives CDR1 LGHDT, CDR2 YNNKEL (reference sequence). After removal of 6 bases from V and 5 bases from J, the junction contained 2 bases not matched to a gene. This CDR3 has 14 amino acids. CDR3: CASSRQGDNSPLHF. Written as DNA, the CDR3 is TGTGCCAGCAGTCGACAGGGGGATAATTCACCCCTCCACTTT.

This chain joins TRBV11-3 and TRBJ1-5; D possibly corresponds to TRBD1 (5 bases). CDR1 is SGHNT and CDR2 is YENEEA in the germline V gene. CDR3 length: 16 residues. Trimming left V 1 base short and J 6 bases short, with 16 bases between. Here the CDR3 DNA reads TGTGCCAGCAGCTTAGTCGGCAGGGCTTCGGGTCAGCCCCAGCATTTT. Its protein is CASSLVGRASGQPQHF.

The chain is built from TRBV29-1 and TRBJ1-2; no firm D call. The CDR3 sequence is 11 residues long. The germline CDR1 and CDR2 sequences are SQVTM and ANQGSEA. V was pared by 5 bases and J by 4 bases, with 8 bases between. The CDR3 DNA sequence: TGCAGCGTTCAAGCGGGCTATGGCTACACCTTC. Its protein is CSVQAGYGYTF.

The chain recombines TRBV7-2 with TRBJ2-2; D might be TRBD2 (6 bases). The CDR3 extends over 14 amino acids. CDR1 is SGHTA, CDR2 FQGNSA, per germline. V lost 2 bases to trimming and J lost 8 bases, with 12 bases between them. The chain's CDR3 is CASSLRGSSGELFF. DNA for the CDR3: TGTGCCAGCAGCTTACGGGGGAGTTCTGGGGAGCTGTTTTTT.

A few counts support this clone. This chain links TRBV2 with TRBJ1-1; D unclear. Trimming shortened V by 4 bases and J by 7 bases, and 7 bases separated the two germline ends. The CDR3 runs to 11 residues. Looked up from germline, CDR1 is SNHLY and CDR2 is FYNNEI. The CDR3 loop reads CASSVGSEAFF. The CDR3 DNA follows: TGTGCCAGCAGTGTTGGCAGTGAAGCTTTCTTT.

This chain uses TRBV19 with TRBJ1-3; possible D gene TRBD1, 6 bases. The CDR3 runs 16 residues. Trimming shortened V by 3 bases and J by 0 bases, and 12 bases separated the two germline ends. CDR1 is LNHDA, CDR2 SQIVND, per germline (reference sequence). The CDR3 DNA reads as TGTGCCAGTAGTATGAACGGACAGCTCTCTGGAAACACCATATATTTT. It codes for CASSMNGQLSGNTIYF.

This rearrangement joins TRBV7-2 to TRBJ2-1, with D perhaps matching TRBD2 (5 bases). CDR1 SGHTA and CDR2 FQGNSA come from the germline V gene. V lost 2 bases, J lost 0 bases, and 8 bases lay in between. The CDR3 length is 15 residues. The CDR3 DNA is TGTGCCAGCAGCTTAAGGCGGGCCTCCTACAATGAGCAGTTCTTC. Its protein product is CASSLRRASYNEQFF. The whole variable domain, filled in from reference TRBV7-2 and TRBJ2-1, reads GAGVSQSPSNKVTEKGKDVELRCDPISGHTALYWYRQSLGQGLEFLIYFQGNSAPDKSGLPSDRFSAERTGGSVSTLTIQRTQQEDSAVYLCASSLRRASYNEQFFGPGTRLTVL.

The chain carries TRBV30 and TRBJ1-2; TRBD1 agrees at 10 bases. The CDR3 runs to 14 residues. Germline CDR1 reads GTSNPN; CDR2 reads SVGIG (reference sequence). The ends lost 1 base at V and 4 bases at J; junction bases unmatched: 3. The CDR3 sequence is CAWSGGQGPYGYTF. Written as DNA, the CDR3 is TGTGCCTGGAGTGGGGGACAGGGGCCCTATGGCTACACCTTC.

This clone was counted a few times. The chain links TRBV7-2 to TRBJ1-2; D is undetermined. V lost 6 bases and J 5 bases, leaving 16 bases between the germline ends. Looked up from germline, CDR1 is SGHTA and CDR2 is FQGNSA. The CDR3 totals 14 residues. The CDR3 here is CASSSESGQYGYTF. In DNA form, the CDR3 reads TGTGCCAGCAGTTCCGAGAGCGGCCAATATGGCTACACCTTC.

V usage is TRBV28 and J usage is TRBJ1-5, with D hard to call. Trimming removed 1 base from V and 5 bases from J, with 9 bases in between. CDR1 MDHEN and CDR2 SYDVKM come from the germline V gene. The CDR3 consists of 14 residues. CDR3 sequence reads: CASSLLPVDQPQHF. CDR3 bases: TGTGCCAGCAGTTTATTACCAGTTGATCAGCCCCAGCATTTT.

The chain recombines TRBV12-2 with TRBJ1-5; TRBD1, the D gene given by the table, was not confirmed from the DNA. TRBV12-2 is deemed a pseudogene. The CDR3 covers 16 residues. As DNA, the CDR3 is TGTGCAAGTCGCTTGGGAGGGACAGGCAAAAATCAGCCCCAGCATTTT. Protein: CASRLGGTGKNQPQHF.

The V and J genes are TRBV18 and TRBJ1-5; D uncertain. CDR3 length: 13 residues. Trimming left V 3 bases short and J 7 bases short, with 10 bases between. Germline lookup yields CDR1 KGHSH and CDR2 LQKENI. CDR3 in amino acids: CASSPGDLQPQHF. The CDR3 DNA reads as TGTGCCAGCTCACCGGGAGACTTACAGCCCCAGCATTTT.

This clone appeared a single time. The rearrangement uses TRBV19 and TRBJ2-7; D might be TRBD2 (5 bases). CDR3 length: 13 residues. V gave up 5 bases and J gave up 7 bases, with 15 bases separating them. Germline CDR1 and CDR2: LNHDA and SQIVND (reference sequence). CDR3 loop: CASSRTPQSEQYF. The CDR3 DNA sequence: TGTGCCAGTAGTCGGACTCCCCAGAGTGAGCAGTACTTC.

The chain employs TRBV30 and TRBJ1-5; unclear D gene. The V end lost 2 bases, the J end lost 6 bases, and 14 bases lay between the germline ends. The germline V gene has CDR1 GTSNPN and CDR2 SVGIG (reference sequence). This CDR3 comprises 14 residues. CDR3 bases: TGTGCCTGGAGTAAAAAGGGAGAGGTTCAGCCCCAGCATTTT. Protein sequence: CAWSKKGEVQPQHF. Looking up the rest from reference TRBV30 and TRBJ1-5 gives the full variable domain: SQTIHQWPATLVQPVGSPLSLECTVEGTSNPNLYWYRQAAGRGLQLLFYSVGIGQISSEVPQNLSASRPQDRQFILSSKKLLLSDSGFYLCAWSKKGEVQPQHFGDGTRLSIL.

The chain joins TRBV2 to TRBJ2-2, with unresolved D. V dropped 6 bases and J dropped 7 bases, with 6 bases sitting between them. This CDR3 is 11 amino acids long. From germline, CDR1 is SNHLY and CDR2 FYNNEI. The CDR3 nucleotides are TGTGCCAGCAGAGAGAACGGGGAGCTGTTTTTT. As protein: CASRENGELFF.

J is TRBJ1-1 and V is TRBV7-2; TRBD1 is a possible D gene (5 bases). Germline lookup yields CDR1 SGHTA and CDR2 FQGNSA. Trimming took off 0 bases at V and 2 bases at J, with 7 bases between the two ends. The CDR3 is 14 residues long. The CDR3 here is CASSLATGNTEAFF. The CDR3 DNA follows: TGTGCCAGCAGCTTAGCTACAGGTAACACTGAAGCTTTCTTT.